The rows below give T cell receptor beta chains drawn from one sample of a study of OX40 agonist ivuxolimab in advanced cancers. The method was immunoSEQ multiplex PCR; TCRdb's version includes in-frame clones alone and lacks a portion of them. The repertoire holds tens of thousands of clones, more than 80% seen once, with roughly 0.69% in the top ten. Specimen: CD4+ or CD8+ T cells sorted from blood, collected in a trial of the OX40 agonist ivuxolimab. The origin of the receptors is an adult with an advanced solid tumor such as melanoma, head and neck, liver or kidney cancer. Both conserved end residues are part of each CDR3. Fields, in order: D gene, V gene, J gene, clone size, CDR3 DNA, CDR3 protein. The D gene is left open where the match is weak. Clone size, where shown, is once, few, many, or a class for clones that have expanded.

>NA|TRBV10-1|TRBJ1-2|NA
TGCGCCAGCAGTGCCAACAGGGAAGATGGCTACACCTTC
CASSANREDGYTF
>NA|TRBV5-1|TRBJ1-1|NA
TGCGCCAGCAGCTCGGACAGTACGCTCACTGAAGCTTTCTTT
CASSSDSTLTEAFF
>NA|TRBV7-8|TRBJ2-5|NA
TGTGCCAGCAGCGGGGGGACGGTAGTACAAGAGACCCAGTACTTC
CASSGGTVVQETQYF
>NA|TRBV6-6|TRBJ2-3|NA
TGTGCCAGCAGACCAAGGGACTGGCTTTGGGATACGCAGTATTTT
CASRPRDWLWDTQYF
>TRBD1|TRBV5-6|TRBJ1-1|once
TGTGCCAGCAGGCCCGGGACAGGCGGTCGGAACACTGAAGCTTTCTTT
CASRPGTGGRNTEAFF
>NA|TRBV28|TRBJ1-5|NA
TGTGCCAGCAGTTTATGGACAGGCCTACCGGGCAATCAGCCCCAGCATTTT
CASSLWTGLPGNQPQHF
>NA|TRBV7-8|TRBJ2-3|NA
TGTGCCAGCAGCTTAGACAGGGGCACAGATACGCAGTATTTT
CASSLDRGTDTQYF
>TRBD1|TRBV28|TRBJ1-2|NA
TGTGCCAGCAGTTTCGACAGGGACTTGGGCGGCTACACCTTC
CASSFDRDLGGYTF
>NA|TRBV6-5|TRBJ1-2|NA
TGTGCCAGCAGTTACACCAGGGGAGATAACTATGGCTACACCTTC
CASSYTRGDNYGYTF
>NA|TRBV19|TRBJ1-6|NA
TGTGCCAGTAGTAAGGGAACGGGCTCCTATAATTCACCCCTCCACTTT
CASSKGTGSYNSPLHF
>NA|TRBV6-5|TRBJ2-5|NA
TGTGCCAGCAGTTACTCGTATTCGACACTCCAAGAGACCCAGTACTTC
CASSYSYSTLQETQYF
>TRBD1|TRBV5-4|TRBJ2-3|NA
TGTGCCAGCAGCCCCGGGACAGGGGACACAGATACGCAGTATTTT
CASSPGTGDTDTQYF
>NA|TRBV6-5|TRBJ2-2|once
TGTGCCCCCGCGGCCAGGGCGGACACCGGGGAGCTGTTTTTT
CAPAARADTGELFF
>NA|TRBV6-1|TRBJ2-7|NA
TGTGCCAGCAGTCCCAACCCGACAGTAGGATACGAGCAGTACTTC
CASSPNPTVGYEQYF
>NA|TRBV19|TRBJ1-2|NA
TGTGCCAGTAGTAAGGGGGGCAGCTATGGCTACACCTTC
CASSKGGSYGYTF
>NA|TRBV19|TRBJ2-7|NA
TGTGCCAGTAGTGTAAACAGGGTGAACGAGCAGTACTTC
CASSVNRVNEQYF
>TRBD2|TRBV5-4|TRBJ2-5|once
TGTGCCAGCAGCTCCGGACTAGCGGGGACAGAGACCCAGTACTTC
CASSSGLAGTETQYF